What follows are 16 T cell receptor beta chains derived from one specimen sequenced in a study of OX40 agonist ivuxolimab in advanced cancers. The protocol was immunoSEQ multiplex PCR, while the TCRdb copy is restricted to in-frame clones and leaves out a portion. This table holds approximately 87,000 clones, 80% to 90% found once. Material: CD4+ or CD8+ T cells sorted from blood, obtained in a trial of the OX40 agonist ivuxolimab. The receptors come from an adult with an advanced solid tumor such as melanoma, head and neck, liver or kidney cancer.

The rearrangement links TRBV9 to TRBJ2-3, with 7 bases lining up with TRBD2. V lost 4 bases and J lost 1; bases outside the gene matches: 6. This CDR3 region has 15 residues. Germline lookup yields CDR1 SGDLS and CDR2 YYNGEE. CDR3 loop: CASSPRGVGTDTQYF. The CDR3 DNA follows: TGTGCCAGCAGCCCACGGGGGGTAGGCACAGATACGCAGTATTTT.

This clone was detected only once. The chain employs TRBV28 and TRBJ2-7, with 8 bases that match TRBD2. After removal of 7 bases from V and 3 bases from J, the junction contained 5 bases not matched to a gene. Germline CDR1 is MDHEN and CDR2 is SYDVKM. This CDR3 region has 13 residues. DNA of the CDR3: TGTGCCAGCACCCTCGGGAGGGGCTACGAGCAGTACTTC. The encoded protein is CASTLGRGYEQYF.

CDR3: CASSSLGVQLSNEQFF. In DNA form, the CDR3 reads TGTGCCAGCAGCAGCTTAGGGGTCCAATTAAGCAATGAGCAGTTCTTC. The gene calls are TRBV7-2 and TRBJ2-1; D is possibly TRBD1 (5 bases). The V gene's germline CDR1 is SGHTA and CDR2 FQGNSA. The germline V and J ends were trimmed by 5 bases and 6 bases, with 20 bases remaining between them. CDR3 length equals 16 residues.

CDR3: CASSAQQGGVAAYEQYF. In DNA, the CDR3 is TGTGCCAGCAGCGCGCAACAGGGAGGGGTCGCAGCCTACGAGCAGTACTTC. This chain links TRBV5-6 with TRBJ2-7; tentative D call: TRBD2 (7 bases). Looked up from germline, CDR1 is SGHDT and CDR2 is YYEEEE. V was shortened by 4 bases and J by 2 bases, with 22 bases between the two germline ends. The CDR3 runs to 17 residues.

The CDR3 region is CASSPRTTDTQYF. As DNA, the CDR3 is TGTGCCAGTAGCCCGCGGACCACAGATACGCAGTATTTT. The chain joins TRBV19 to TRBJ2-3; D is unclear. The V and J ends lost 6 bases and 2 bases respectively, with 9 bases between them. The CDR3 length is 13 residues. In germline, CDR1 is LNHDA, CDR2 SQIVND (reference sequence).

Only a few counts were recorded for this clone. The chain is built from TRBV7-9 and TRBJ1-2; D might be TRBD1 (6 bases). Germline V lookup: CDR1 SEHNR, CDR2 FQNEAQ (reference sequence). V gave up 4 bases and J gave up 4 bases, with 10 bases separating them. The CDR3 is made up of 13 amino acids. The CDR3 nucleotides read TGTGCCAGCAGCTCCTCGACAGGCTATGGCTACACCTTC. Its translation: CASSSSTGYGYTF.

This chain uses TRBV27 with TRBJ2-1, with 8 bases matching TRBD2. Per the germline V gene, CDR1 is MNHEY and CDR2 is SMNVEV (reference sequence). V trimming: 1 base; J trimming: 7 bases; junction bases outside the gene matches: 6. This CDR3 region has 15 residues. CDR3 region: CASSLYSGTRNEQFF. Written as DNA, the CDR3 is TGTGCCAGCAGTTTATATAGCGGGACGAGGAATGAGCAGTTCTTC.

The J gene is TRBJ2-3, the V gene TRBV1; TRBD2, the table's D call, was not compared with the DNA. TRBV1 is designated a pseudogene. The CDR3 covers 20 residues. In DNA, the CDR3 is TGCACCAGCAGCCAAGATCCGAAACGGGCAAGCGGGAATAGCACAGATACGCAGTATTTT. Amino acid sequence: CTSSQDPKRASGNSTDTQYF.

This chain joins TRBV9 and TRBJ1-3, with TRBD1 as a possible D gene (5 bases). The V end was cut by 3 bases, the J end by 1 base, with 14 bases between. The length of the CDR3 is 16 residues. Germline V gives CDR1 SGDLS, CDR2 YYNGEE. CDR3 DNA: TGTGCCAGCAGCGCCGGGGGGAGCCCGTCTGGAAACACCATATATTTT. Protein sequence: CASSAGGSPSGNTIYF.

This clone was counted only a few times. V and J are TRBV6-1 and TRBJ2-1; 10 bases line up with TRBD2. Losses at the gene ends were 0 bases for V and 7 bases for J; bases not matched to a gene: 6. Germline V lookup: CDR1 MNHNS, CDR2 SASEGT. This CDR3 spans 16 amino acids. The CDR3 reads CASSEALSGRFNEQFF. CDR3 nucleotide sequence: TGTGCCAGCAGTGAAGCGCTTAGCGGGAGGTTTAATGAGCAGTTCTTC.

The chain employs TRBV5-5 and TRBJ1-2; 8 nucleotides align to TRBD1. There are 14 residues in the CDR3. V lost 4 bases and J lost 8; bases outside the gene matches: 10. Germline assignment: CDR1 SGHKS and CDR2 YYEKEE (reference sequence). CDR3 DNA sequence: TGTGCCAGCAGCCAACGGACAGGGATGGGGGGCTACACCTTC. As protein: CASSQRTGMGGYTF.

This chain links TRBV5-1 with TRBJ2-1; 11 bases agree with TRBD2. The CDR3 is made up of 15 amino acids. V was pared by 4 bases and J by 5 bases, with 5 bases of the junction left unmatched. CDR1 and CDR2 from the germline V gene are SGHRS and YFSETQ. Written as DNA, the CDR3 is TGCGCCAGCAGCCTACTAGCGGGAGAGCACAATGAGCAGTTCTTC. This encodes CASSLLAGEHNEQFF. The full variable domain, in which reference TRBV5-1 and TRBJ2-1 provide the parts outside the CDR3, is KAGVTQTPRYLIKTRGQQVTLSCSPISGHRSVSWYQQTPGQGLQFLFEYFSETQRNKGNFPGRFSGRQFSNSRSEMNVSTLELGDSALYLCASSLLAGEHNEQFFGPGTRLTVL.

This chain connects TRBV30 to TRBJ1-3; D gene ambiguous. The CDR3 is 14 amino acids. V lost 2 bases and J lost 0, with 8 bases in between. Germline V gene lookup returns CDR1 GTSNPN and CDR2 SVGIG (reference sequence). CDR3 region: CAWSPNSSGNTIYF. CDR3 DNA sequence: TGTGCCTGGAGTCCGAATAGCTCTGGAAACACCATATATTTT.

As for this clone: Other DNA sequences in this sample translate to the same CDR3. CDR3 sequence reads: CASSVGVQETQYF. The CDR3 DNA sequence: TGTGCCAGCAGCGTAGGGGTACAAGAGACCCAGTACTTC. The chain combines TRBV9 with TRBJ2-5; D ambiguous. The CDR3 runs 13 residues. Germline-derived CDR1 and CDR2 are SGDLS and YYNGEE. Trimming cost V 0 bases and J 2 bases, with 5 bases left between them.

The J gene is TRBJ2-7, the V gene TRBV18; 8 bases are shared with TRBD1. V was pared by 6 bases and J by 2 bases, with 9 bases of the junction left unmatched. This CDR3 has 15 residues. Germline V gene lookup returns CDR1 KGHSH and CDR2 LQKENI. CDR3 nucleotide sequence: TGTGCCAGCTCCGCCGGGACAGGCTTAACCTACGAGCAGTACTTC. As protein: CASSAGTGLTYEQYF.

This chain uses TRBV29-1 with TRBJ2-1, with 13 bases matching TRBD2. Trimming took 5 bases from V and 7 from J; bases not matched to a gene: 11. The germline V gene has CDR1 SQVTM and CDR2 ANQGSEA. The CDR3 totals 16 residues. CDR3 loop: CSVTTGLAGVWNEQFF. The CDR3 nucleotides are TGCAGCGTTACAACTGGACTAGCGGGAGTGTGGAATGAGCAGTTCTTC.